This T cell receptor (beta chain) was recorded in a study of shared clonotypes between healthy human individuals. On the study more broadly: Each donor had three CD4 naive, three CD4 memory, two CD8 naive and one CD8 memory plate.

Overall study results and limits: Represented diversity, genetic and exposure-history alike, was limited by few donors. Generally, estimated richness proved larger in naive subsets than it did in memory subsets.

CD4+ cells yielded CD45RA+ naive and CD45RA-negative memory subsets. The CDR3 runs to 16 residues. V lost 4 bases and J lost 3, with 17 bases in between. CDR1 is LNHNV, CDR2 YYDKDF, per germline (reference sequence). Repertoires were generated with immunoSEQ multiplex PCR, while TCRdb's copy carries only in-frame clones and drops some. The profile covers 2.5 million or so clones, with roughly 92% appearing a single time and roughly 0.15% taken by the ten largest. Details on this clone: As yet, its antigen is unknown.

The clonotype was recovered from a man aged 18 to 30 in good health. Sequenced sample: naive CD4+ T cells sorted from blood. Noted subset: CD45RA+ positively selected. The chain recombines TRBV15 with TRBJ2-3; no definite D call. The CDR3 spells CATSMGRRRGTDTQYF. DNA of the CDR3: TGTGCCACCAGCATGGGTCGTAGGCGAGGTACAGATACGCAGTATTTT.